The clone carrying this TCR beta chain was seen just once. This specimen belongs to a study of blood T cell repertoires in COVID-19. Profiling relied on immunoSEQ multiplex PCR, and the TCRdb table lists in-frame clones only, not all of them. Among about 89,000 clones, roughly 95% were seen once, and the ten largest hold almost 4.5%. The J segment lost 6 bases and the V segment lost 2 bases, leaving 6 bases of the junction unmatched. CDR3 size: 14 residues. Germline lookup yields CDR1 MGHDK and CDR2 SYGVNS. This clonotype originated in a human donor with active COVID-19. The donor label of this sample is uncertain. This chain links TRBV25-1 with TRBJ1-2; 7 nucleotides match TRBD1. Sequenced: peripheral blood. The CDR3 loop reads CASSERGRSDGYTF. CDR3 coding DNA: TGTGCCAGCAGTGAAAGGGGGCGCAGCGATGGCTACACCTTC.